This TCR beta chain came from a study of blood T cell repertoires in COVID-19. V was pared by 5 bases and J by 5 bases, with 8 bases of the junction left unmatched. This CDR3 is 15 amino acids long. In germline, CDR1 is LNHDA, CDR2 SQIVND (reference sequence). Clones were sequenced by immunoSEQ multiplex PCR, and TCRdb holds only the in-frame ones, with some missing. The sample consists of 90,000 or so clones, about nine tenths of them appearing once. This TCR was recovered from a man between 60 and 75 years old with COVID-19, enrolled during active disease. The rearrangement uses TRBV19 and TRBJ1-5; 8 nucleotides match TRBD1. Sequenced input: peripheral blood. The CDR3 DNA is TGTGCCAGTAGTTCCTGGACAGGGTTGGATCAGCCCCAGCATTTT. Its translation: CASSSWTGLDQPQHF.